These 27 T cell receptor beta chains originate from one sample sequenced in a study of long-term antiretroviral therapy in people with HIV. The assay, immunoSEQ v3.0, was run at survey level. TCRdb keeps only in-frame clones here, not all; method: immunoSEQ multiplex PCR. The data hold about 30,000 clones, with about 95% observed a single time. Material: unsorted PBMCs, obtained 5.3 years after starting antiretroviral therapy. The receptors originated from a man aged 30 to 45 with HIV.

CDR3: CASSVGLAHEQFF. The CDR3 region has the DNA TGTGCCAGCAGCGTAGGACTAGCCCATGAGCAGTTCTTC. The V call is TRBV5-5, the J call TRBJ2-1, with 8 bases matching TRBD2. The CDR3 covers 13 residues. The germline V gene encodes CDR1 SGHKS and CDR2 YYEKEE (reference sequence). The trim removed 4 bases at V and 8 bases at J, leaving 5 bases unmatched.

The J gene is TRBJ2-1, the V gene TRBV10-3, with 11 bases aligning to TRBD2. Per germline, CDR1 ENHRY and CDR2 SYGVKD. This CDR3 has 15 amino acids. V was pared by 6 bases and J by 6 bases, with 7 bases of the junction left unmatched. The CDR3 reads CAIRNGLAGPNEQFF. Here the CDR3 DNA reads TGTGCCATCAGAAACGGACTAGCGGGCCCCAATGAGCAGTTCTTC.

This clone has a single count. The chain joins TRBV5-1 to TRBJ1-1, with D unresolved. This CDR3 contains 16 residues. Deletions cut 2 bases from V and 1 base from J, with 15 bases between. Germline lookup yields CDR1 SGHRS and CDR2 YFSETQ. CDR3 region: CASSLPQLEGNTEAFF. CDR3 sequence (DNA): TGCGCCAGCAGCTTACCACAGCTCGAAGGGAACACTGAAGCTTTCTTT.

This chain links TRBV9 with TRBJ2-7, with a tentative D call TRBD1 (5 bases). The V gene lost 7 bases and the J gene lost 12 bases, with 20 bases spanning the gap. Germline V gene sequence: CDR1 SGDLS, CDR2 YYNGEE. This CDR3 has 12 amino acids. CDR3 bases: TGTGCCAGCTTCCTAACCAGGGAATTAATGTACTTC. Translated: CASFLTRELMYF.

With respect to this clone: Sequence at one end of the junction differs from germline and may be a read error. The chain links TRBV7-2 to TRBJ2-1; the D gene could be TRBD1 or TRBD2 (5 bases each). Germline CDR1 reads SGHTA; CDR2 reads FQGNSA. The CDR3 contains 9 residues. CDR3 sequence reads: CATGTDMIF. The CDR3 bases are TGTGCCACCGGGACGGACATGATCTTC.

In nucleotides, the CDR3 is TGTGCCACCACAATCGGGACAGGGATGAGGAACACTGAAGCTTTCTTT. Translated, it gives CATTIGTGMRNTEAFF. The chain joins TRBV27 to TRBJ1-1; 9 bases are a match to TRBD1. CDR1 MNHEY and CDR2 SMNVEV come from the germline V gene (reference sequence). The CDR3 is 16 residues long. The V segment lost 10 bases and the J segment 1 base; nucleotides outside the gene matches: 13.

J is TRBJ2-4 and V is TRBV5-6, with a possible D match to TRBD1 (7 bases). Trimming took off 2 bases at V and 13 bases at J, with 13 bases between the two ends. In germline, CDR1 is SGHDT, CDR2 YYEEEE. CDR3 length: 12 amino acids. The CDR3 is CASSFGGGGQYF. The CDR3 nucleotides read TGTGCCAGCAGCTTCGGAGGGGGCGGACAGTACTTC.

The rearrangement joins TRBV28 to TRBJ2-3; D is possibly TRBD1 or TRBD2 (5 bases each). CDR3 length equals 12 residues. V was shortened by 5 bases and J by 4 bases, with 7 bases between the two germline ends. Germline V lookup: CDR1 MDHEN, CDR2 SYDVKM. The CDR3 sequence: CASSQGPDTQYF. In DNA form, the CDR3 reads TGTGCCAGCAGTCAGGGACCAGATACGCAGTATTTT.

J is TRBJ2-7 and V is TRBV9, with 7 bases fitting TRBD1. Unmatched junction bases numbered 9, after V lost 3 bases and J lost 0 bases. This CDR3 region has 16 residues. Germline V gene lookup returns CDR1 SGDLS and CDR2 YYNGEE. The CDR3 loop reads CASSGCGQALSYEQYF. The CDR3 nucleotides read TGTGCCAGCAGCGGTTGCGGACAGGCCCTCTCCTACGAGCAGTACTTC. The variable domain in full, completed from reference TRBV9 and TRBJ2-7, reads DSGVTQTPKHLITATGQRVTLRCSPRSGDLSVYWYQQSLDQGLQFLIQYYNGEERAKGNILERFSAQQFPDLHSELNLSSLELGDSALYFCASSGCGQALSYEQYFGPGTRLTVT.

The genes are TRBV10-3 and TRBJ2-3; 9 nucleotides agree with TRBD1. Germline CDR1 is ENHRY and CDR2 is SYGVKD. The trim removed 5 bases at V and 3 bases at J, leaving 6 bases unmatched. The CDR3 extends over 15 amino acids. The CDR3 nucleotides read TGTGCCATCAGTCAACCGGGACAGGGTACAGATACGCAGTATTTT. It encodes CAISQPGQGTDTQYF.

The rearrangement links TRBV29-1 to TRBJ2-5, with TRBD2 matching 9 bases. With 4 bases clipped from V and 5 bases from J, the junction kept 8 bases outside the gene matches. CDR1 and CDR2 (germline): SQVTM, ANQGSEA. The CDR3 is 14 amino acids. The CDR3 loop is CSVGSSGSRETQYF. DNA of the CDR3: TGCAGCGTTGGAAGTAGCGGGAGTCGCGAGACCCAGTACTTC.

The J gene is TRBJ1-1, the V gene TRBV9; no firm D call. V was shortened by 0 bases and J by 5 bases, with 14 bases between the two germline ends. CDR1 is SGDLS, CDR2 YYNGEE, per germline. This CDR3 is built from 15 residues. The CDR3 DNA follows: TGTGCCAGCAGCGTAGGTGGGGATTTTTGGACTGAAGCTTTCTTT. Encoded protein: CASSVGGDFWTEAFF.

This sequence joins TRBV27 and TRBJ2-7; D is perhaps TRBD2 (5 bases). The CDR3 is 17 amino acids. Trimming shortened V by 10 bases and J by 7 bases, and 32 bases separated the two germline ends. CDR1 is MNHEY and CDR2 is SMNVEV in the germline V gene (reference sequence). CDR3 region: CANLEEEIGIRRAEQYF. CDR3 nucleotides: TGTGCCAACCTGGAGGAGGAGATAGGGATACGACGAGCGGAGCAGTACTTC.

The chain joins TRBV6-4 to TRBJ1-5; D may be TRBD1 (5 bases). Trimming shortened V by 6 bases and J by 11 bases, and 29 bases separated the two germline ends. From germline, CDR1 is MRHNA and CDR2 SNTAGT. The CDR3 has 17 residues. The CDR3 DNA follows: TGTGCCAGCAGATCGAGGACACGGTCTTATAGCGGAAAGGCCCAGCATTTT. It encodes CASRSRTRSYSGKAQHF.

The rearrangement uses TRBV6-1 and TRBJ1-4, with D unresolved. V lost 8 bases and J lost 3, with 7 bases in between. The CDR3 has 12 amino acids. Germline loops: CDR1 MNHNS, CDR2 SASEGT. CDR3 protein: CASSRANEKLFF. Written as DNA, the CDR3 is TGTGCCAGCTCTAGGGCTAATGAAAAACTGTTTTTT.

The V and J genes are TRBV4-3 and TRBJ2-3; weak D call: TRBD2 (5 bases). In germline, CDR1 is LGHNA, CDR2 YSLEER. The CDR3 loop spans 15 amino acids. Trimming took 0 bases from V and 1 from J, leaving 8 bases between them. The CDR3 is CASSQDPAGTDTQYF. The CDR3 region has the DNA TGCGCCAGCAGCCAAGATCCAGCGGGCACAGATACGCAGTATTTT.

The J gene is TRBJ2-7, the V gene TRBV29-1, with TRBD2 as a possible D gene (5 bases). Germline V lookup: CDR1 SQVTM, CDR2 ANQGSEA. This CDR3 has 12 residues. V gave up 3 bases and J gave up 0 bases, with 6 bases separating them. The CDR3 reads CSVEGSSYEQYF. The DNA for the CDR3 is TGCAGCGTTGAGGGGAGCTCCTACGAGCAGTACTTC.

The V gene is TRBV27, the J gene TRBJ2-3; D call uncertain. Germline values: CDR1 MNHEY, CDR2 SMNVEV (reference sequence). The CDR3 consists of 12 residues. Trimming took 6 bases from V and 7 from J, leaving 11 bases between them. The CDR3 region is CASSPSLHTQYF. CDR3 bases: TGTGCCAGCAGCCCCTCGCTGCATACGCAGTATTTT.

The chain has TRBV5-4 and TRBJ2-2; no clear D gene. Trimming removed 0 bases from V and 3 bases from J, with 6 bases in between. This CDR3 contains 14 residues. Germline V lookup: CDR1 SGHNT, CDR2 YYREEE (reference sequence). CDR3 residues: CASSLAQYTGELFF. In DNA, the CDR3 is TGTGCCAGCAGCTTGGCACAGTACACCGGGGAGCTGTTTTTT.

The chain carries TRBV7-8 and TRBJ2-7; tentative D call: TRBD1 (5 bases). Trimming stripped 5 bases from V and 0 bases from J, with 14 bases between. CDR3 length: 15 amino acids. Per germline, CDR1 SGHVS and CDR2 FQNEAQ. The DNA for the CDR3 is TGTGCCAGCAGCCCCCAGGGTAGCATCTCCTACGAGCAGTACTTC. Translation gives CASSPQGSISYEQYF.

CDR3 amino acids: CASSVGLAQETQYF. For the CDR3, the DNA is TGTGCCAGCAGCGTAGGTTTAGCCCAAGAGACCCAGTACTTC. The rearrangement links TRBV9 to TRBJ2-5; no reliable D call. CDR3 length: 14 amino acids. The V end was cut by 0 bases, the J end by 1 base, with 7 bases between. The germline gives CDR1 SGDLS, CDR2 YYNGEE.

This chain joins TRBV9 and TRBJ2-1; TRBD2 aligns across 8 bases. Looked up from germline, CDR1 is SGDLS and CDR2 is YYNGEE. The CDR3 sequence is 17 residues long. After removal of 1 base from V and 5 bases from J, the junction contained 11 bases not matched to a gene. The CDR3 loop is CASSVRDGGGRNNEQFF. As DNA, the CDR3 is TGTGCCAGCAGCGTAAGGGATGGTGGCGGGAGGAACAATGAGCAGTTCTTC. Supplemented by reference TRBV9 and TRBJ2-1, the full variable domain reads DSGVTQTPKHLITATGQRVTLRCSPRSGDLSVYWYQQSLDQGLQFLIQYYNGEERAKGNILERFSAQQFPDLHSELNLSSLELGDSALYFCASSVRDGGGRNNEQFFGPGTRLTVL.

The chain employs TRBV2 and TRBJ1-4; D is perhaps TRBD1 (6 bases). The CDR3 extends over 14 amino acids. Germline V gives CDR1 SNHLY, CDR2 FYNNEI. Deletions cut 6 bases from V and 3 bases from J, with 11 bases between. In DNA, the CDR3 is TGTGCCAGCAGGAGACAGGAGTCTAATGAAAAACTGTTTTTT. Its translation: CASRRQESNEKLFF.

The rearrangement joins TRBV7-3 to TRBJ1-2, with D tentatively TRBD1 (5 bases). CDR1 and CDR2 (germline): SGHTA, FQGTGA. There are 13 residues in the CDR3. The V and J ends lost 6 bases and 4 bases respectively, with 12 bases between them. CDR3 nucleotide sequence: TGTGCCAGCAGGCCGGGACGGATCTATGGCTACACCTTC. The encoded protein is CASRPGRIYGYTF.

V gene TRBV27 combines with J gene TRBJ1-1; D unclear. V was cut by 6 bases and J by 5 bases, with 16 bases left in between. The CDR3 extends over 14 amino acids. Germline CDR1 MNHEY, CDR2 SMNVEV (reference sequence). CDR3 region: CASSRSGEKTEAFF. DNA of the CDR3: TGTGCCAGCAGCCGCTCGGGTGAGAAAACTGAAGCTTTCTTT.

The chain joins TRBV9 to TRBJ2-7; D gene unclear. The V end lost 4 bases, the J end lost 1 base, and 12 bases lay between the germline ends. The CDR3 runs to 14 residues. CDR1 and CDR2 from the germline V gene are SGDLS and YYNGEE. The DNA for the CDR3 is TGTGCCAGCAGCCCCTTTATGACTTCCTACGAGCAGTACTTC. Its protein is CASSPFMTSYEQYF.

The chain couples TRBV6-4 to TRBJ2-3, with 9 bases fitting TRBD2. The junction had 6 bases not matched to a gene; V was cut back by 0 bases and J by 5 bases. The CDR3 covers 16 residues. The germline V gene encodes CDR1 MRHNA and CDR2 SNTAGT. This chain's CDR3 is CASSDSGTSRGDTQYF. DNA of the CDR3: TGTGCCAGCAGTGACTCCGGGACTAGCAGGGGAGATACGCAGTATTTT.